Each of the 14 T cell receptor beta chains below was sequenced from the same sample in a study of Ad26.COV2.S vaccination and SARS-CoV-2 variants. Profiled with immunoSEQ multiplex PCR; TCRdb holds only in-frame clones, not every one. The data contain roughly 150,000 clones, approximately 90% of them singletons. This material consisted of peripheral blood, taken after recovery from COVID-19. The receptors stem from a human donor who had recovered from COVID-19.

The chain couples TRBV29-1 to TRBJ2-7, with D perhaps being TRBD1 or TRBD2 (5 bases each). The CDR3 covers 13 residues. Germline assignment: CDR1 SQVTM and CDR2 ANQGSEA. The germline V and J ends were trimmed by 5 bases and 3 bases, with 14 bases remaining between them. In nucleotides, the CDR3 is TGCAGCGTTAAGTCGGGACCCCTCTACGAGCAGTACTTC. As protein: CSVKSGPLYEQYF.

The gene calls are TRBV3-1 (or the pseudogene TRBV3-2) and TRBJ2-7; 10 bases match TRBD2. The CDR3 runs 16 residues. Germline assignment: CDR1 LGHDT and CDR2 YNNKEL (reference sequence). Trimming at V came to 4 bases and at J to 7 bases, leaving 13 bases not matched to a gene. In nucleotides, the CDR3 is TGTGCCAGCAGCCCTTTTGGGTCTAGCGGGGGTTGGGAGCAGTACTTC. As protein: CASSPFGSSGGWEQYF.

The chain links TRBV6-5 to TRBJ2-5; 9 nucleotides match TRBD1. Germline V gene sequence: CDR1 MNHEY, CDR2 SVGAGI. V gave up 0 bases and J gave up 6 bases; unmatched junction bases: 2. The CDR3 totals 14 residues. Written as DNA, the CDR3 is TGTGCCAGCAGTTACTCAAACAGGGGGCAGACCCAGTACTTC. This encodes CASSYSNRGQTQYF.

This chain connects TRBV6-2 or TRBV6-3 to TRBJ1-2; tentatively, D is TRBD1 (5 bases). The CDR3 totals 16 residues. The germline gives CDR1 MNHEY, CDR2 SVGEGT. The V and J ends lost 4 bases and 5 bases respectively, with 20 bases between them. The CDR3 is CASSSFYIDRPYGYTF. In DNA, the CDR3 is TGTGCCAGCAGTTCGTTCTACATCGACAGACCATATGGCTACACCTTC.

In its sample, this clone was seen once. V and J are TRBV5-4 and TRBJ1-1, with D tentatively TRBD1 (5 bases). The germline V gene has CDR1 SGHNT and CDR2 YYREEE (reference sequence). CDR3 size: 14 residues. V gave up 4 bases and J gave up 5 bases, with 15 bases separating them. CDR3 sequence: CASSRDPKGTEAFF. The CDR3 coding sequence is TGTGCCAGCAGCAGGGACCCGAAGGGGACTGAAGCTTTCTTT.

The CDR3 here is CASSPRGVTGELFF. The CDR3 region has the DNA TGTGCCAGCAGCCCACGAGGGGTCACCGGGGAGCTGTTTTTT. V and J are TRBV6-5 and TRBJ2-2; possibly TRBD1 or TRBD2 for D (5 bases each). The CDR3 is 14 amino acids. Per the germline V gene, CDR1 is MNHEY and CDR2 is SVGAGI. V lost 6 bases and J 4 bases, leaving 12 bases between the germline ends.

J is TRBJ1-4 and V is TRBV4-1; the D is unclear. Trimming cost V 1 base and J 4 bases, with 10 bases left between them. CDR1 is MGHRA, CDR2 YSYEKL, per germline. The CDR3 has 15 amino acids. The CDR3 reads CASSQVSGSNEKLFF. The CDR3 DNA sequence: TGCGCCAGCAGCCAAGTTTCCGGGAGTAATGAAAAACTGTTTTTT.

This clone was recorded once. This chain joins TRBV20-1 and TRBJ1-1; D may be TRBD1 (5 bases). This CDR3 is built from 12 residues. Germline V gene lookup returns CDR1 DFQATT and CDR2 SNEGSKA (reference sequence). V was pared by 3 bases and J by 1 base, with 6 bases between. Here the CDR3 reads CSASQGNTEAFF. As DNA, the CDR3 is TGCAGTGCTAGTCAGGGGAACACTGAAGCTTTCTTT.

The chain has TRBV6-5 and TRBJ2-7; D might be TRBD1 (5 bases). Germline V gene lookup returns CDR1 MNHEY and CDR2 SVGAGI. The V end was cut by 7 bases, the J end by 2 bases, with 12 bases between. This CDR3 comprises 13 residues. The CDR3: CASNARVTYEQYF. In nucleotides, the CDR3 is TGTGCCAGCAACGCCAGGGTCACCTACGAGCAGTACTTC.

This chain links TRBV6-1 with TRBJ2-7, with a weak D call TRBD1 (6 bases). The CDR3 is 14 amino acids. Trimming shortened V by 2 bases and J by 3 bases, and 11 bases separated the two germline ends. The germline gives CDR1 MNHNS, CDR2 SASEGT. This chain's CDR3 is CASSESGQFYEQYF. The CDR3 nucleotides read TGTGCCAGCAGTGAATCTGGACAGTTCTACGAGCAGTACTTC.

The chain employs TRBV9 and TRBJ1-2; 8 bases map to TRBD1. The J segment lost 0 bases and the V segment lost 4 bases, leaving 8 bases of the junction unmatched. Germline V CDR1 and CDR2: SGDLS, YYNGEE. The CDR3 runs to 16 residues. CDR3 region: CASSPRSGQANYGYTF. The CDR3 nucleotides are TGTGCCAGCAGCCCTAGATCGGGACAGGCTAACTATGGCTACACCTTC.

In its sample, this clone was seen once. CDR3: CASGPANTEAFF. The CDR3 nucleotides are TGTGCCAGCGGGCCGGCGAACACTGAAGCTTTCTTT. This chain connects TRBV12-3 or TRBV12-4 to TRBJ1-1, with D uncertain. The CDR3 extends over 12 amino acids. Trimming left V 8 bases short and J 1 base short, with 8 bases between.

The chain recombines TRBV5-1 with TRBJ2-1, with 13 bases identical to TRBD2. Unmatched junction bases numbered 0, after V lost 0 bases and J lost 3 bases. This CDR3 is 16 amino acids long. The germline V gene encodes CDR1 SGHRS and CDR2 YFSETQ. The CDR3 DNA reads TGCGCCAGCAGCTTGGGGACTAGCGGGGGCTACAATGAGCAGTTCTTC. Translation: CASSLGTSGGYNEQFF.

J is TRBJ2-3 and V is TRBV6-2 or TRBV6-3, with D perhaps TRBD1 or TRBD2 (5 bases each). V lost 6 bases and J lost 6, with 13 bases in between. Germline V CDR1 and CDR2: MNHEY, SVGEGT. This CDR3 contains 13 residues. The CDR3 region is CASSLLGADTQYF. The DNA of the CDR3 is TGTGCCAGCAGCCTACTAGGGGCCGATACGCAGTATTTT.